A selection of T cell receptor beta chains follows, all from one sample in a study of blood T cell repertoires in COVID-19. Sequencing used immunoSEQ multiplex PCR; TCRdb keeps in-frame clones, though not all of them. The sample has 45,000 to 55,000 clones, about 82% seen once. Sequencing was carried out using peripheral blood. These receptor sequences come from a man between 65 and 85 years old with active COVID-19. CDR3s include the opening cysteine and the closing phenylalanine or tryptophan.

cdr3_length v_call cdr3_aa
14 TRBV7-9 CASSLDREYTEAFF
12 TRBV6-5 CASRGWYTEAFF
14 TRBV19 CASSRARGYNEQFF
19 TRBV21-1 CASSKRGALTDTKNTEAFF
17 TRBV4-1 CASSQDRRQGSKIEAFF
12 TRBV5-1 CASSLAGGEQYF
14 TRBV30 CAWSRGTGNYGYTF
14 TRBV7-3 CASSLRLAAGEQFF
16 TRBV7-9 CASSPDSVNRATEAFF
13 TRBV4-1 CASSQDRNYGYTF
12 TRBV7-8 CASSLDRFGQYF
14 TRBV18 CASSGGGVNSPLHF
16 TRBV7-2 CASSPAERGAQETRYF
14 TRBV10-2 CASKGALSYNEQFF
13 TRBV7-2 CASSLTDIYEQYF